These 16 T cell receptor beta chains share one sample of origin, sequenced in a study of T cell repertoires in cytomegalovirus infection. TCRdb reanalysed the reads using MiXCR and keeps one entry per CDR3 protein. This table has some 920,000 distinct CDR3 sequences, about a third appearing once. These receptors lack a known antigen. The input for sequencing was cultured CD8+ T cells from PBMCs, taken from culture after CMV antigen stimulation. These receptors all come from a human donor in good health (CMV status not recorded). Some clones in this sample may be carry-over from other donors' samples.

The chain uses TRBV15 and TRBJ2-5; TRBD2 matches at 11 bases. CDR1 is LNHNV and CDR2 is YYDKDF in the germline V gene (reference sequence). The CDR3 loop spans 15 amino acids. The junction had 5 bases not matched to a gene; V was cut back by 3 bases and J by 5 bases. The CDR3 sequence is CATSSSGGAWETQYF. In DNA, the CDR3 is TGTGCCACCAGCAGTAGCGGGGGGGCCTGGGAGACCCAGTACTTC. Full variable domain (remainder filled in from reference TRBV15 and TRBJ2-5): DAMVIQNPRYQVTQFGKPVTLSCSQTLNHNVMYWYQQKSSQAPKLLFHYYDKDFNNEADTPDNFQSRRPNTSFCFLDIRSPGLGDTAMYLCATSSSGGAWETQYFGPGTRLLVL.

This clonotype was seen ten or more times. This chain joins TRBV7-6 and TRBJ1-4; D remains unclear. V gave up 5 bases and J gave up 4 bases, with 14 bases separating them. This CDR3 comprises 15 residues. The germline CDR1 and CDR2 sequences are SGHVS and FNYEAQ. The CDR3 sequence: CASSDEASSNEKLFF. CDR3 nucleotides: TGTGCCAGCAGCGATGAAGCCTCCAGTAATGAAAAACTGTTTTTT.

The chain employs TRBV24-1 and TRBJ1-2; D is ambiguous. Germline assignment: CDR1 KGHDR and CDR2 SFDVKD. This CDR3 comprises 16 residues. Trimming left V 4 bases short and J 1 base short, with 15 bases between. CDR3 region: CATSESGPLINYGYTF. The DNA for the CDR3 is TGTGCCACCAGTGAGTCCGGGCCCCTTATTAACTATGGCTACACCTTC.

A few counts support this clonotype. Germline is not matched at one junction end, which may reflect a read error. The rearrangement joins TRBV10-3 to TRBJ1-1; 9 bases are shared with TRBD1. The CDR3 is 16 residues long. Per the germline V gene, CDR1 is ENHRY and CDR2 is SYGVKD. The CDR3, as DNA: TGTGCCACCCAACACCGGGGACAGGGAGTGAATACTGAAGCTTTCTTT. Amino acids: CATQHRGQGVNTEAFF.

The chain is built from TRBV4-1 and TRBJ2-1; 7 bases are shared with TRBD1. Germline loops: CDR1 MGHRA, CDR2 YSYEKL. This CDR3 has 13 amino acids. With V trimmed by 3 bases and J by 9 bases, 5 bases remained unmatched. The CDR3 is CASSHSTGFEQFF. The CDR3 DNA reads TGCGCCAGCAGCCACTCGACAGGGTTTGAGCAGTTCTTC.

This chain connects TRBV7-8 to TRBJ2-3; D is possibly TRBD1 (6 bases). CDR3 length equals 15 residues. Germline V gene sequence: CDR1 SGHVS, CDR2 FQNEAQ. The V gene lost 5 bases and the J gene lost 0 bases, with 12 bases spanning the gap. The CDR3 DNA is TGTGCCAGCAGCCCCAACAGGGCTAGCACAGATACGCAGTATTTT. Encoded protein: CASSPNRASTDTQYF.

The rearrangement links TRBV7-2 to TRBJ1-2; D is perhaps TRBD1 (6 bases). Germline V gives CDR1 SGHTA, CDR2 FQGNSA. The CDR3 consists of 16 residues. V lost 4 bases and J 6 bases, leaving 21 bases between the germline ends. The CDR3 DNA reads TGTGCCAGCAGCTCTACAGGGTTGCAATTTTACGATGGCTACACCTTC. Translated: CASSSTGLQFYDGYTF.

This clonotype has a count of ten or more. The CDR3 coding sequence is TGTGCCAGCAGCTCCGATTCGCCAGGGGTTGGGAGTGTGGACACAGATACGCAGTATTTT. Encoded protein: CASSSDSPGVGSVDTDTQYF. The chain is built from TRBV7-6 and TRBJ2-3; maybe TRBD1 (6 bases). This CDR3 has 20 amino acids. Trimming removed 4 bases from V and 2 bases from J, with 28 bases in between. Germline V lookup: CDR1 SGHVS, CDR2 FNYEAQ.

V and J are TRBV7-9 and TRBJ1-1; D possibly corresponds to TRBD1 (6 bases). This CDR3 has 17 amino acids. Between the trimmed V and J ends, which lost 5 bases and 0 bases, there was a span of 19 bases. From germline, CDR1 is SEHNR and CDR2 FQNEAQ (reference sequence). The DNA for the CDR3 is TGTGCCAGCAGCCCCCGGGAGTGGGGGCTGATGAACACTGAAGCTTTCTTT. It encodes CASSPREWGLMNTEAFF.

This clonotype turned up a few times. The gene calls are TRBV4-1 and TRBJ2-1; D possibly corresponds to TRBD2 (6 bases). This CDR3 has 13 amino acids. The germline V and J ends were trimmed by 5 bases and 6 bases, with 11 bases remaining between them. Germline loops: CDR1 MGHRA, CDR2 YSYEKL. The CDR3 sequence is CASSGGVSNEQFF. CDR3 coding DNA: TGCGCCAGCAGCGGCGGGGTTAGCAATGAGCAGTTCTTC.

This clonotype was counted only a few times. V is TRBV7-6 and J is TRBJ2-7; D not certain. The ends were cut back, 1 base at V and 3 bases at J, with 13 bases in the middle. Looked up from germline, CDR1 is SGHVS and CDR2 is FNYEAQ. There are 15 residues in the CDR3. The CDR3 DNA sequence: TGTGCCAGCAGCTTAGTAGGTGGCAGTTACTACGAGCAGTACTTC. The encoded protein is CASSLVGGSYYEQYF.

This clonotype was picked up a small number of times. This chain links TRBV11-2 with TRBJ2-3; 8 nucleotides agree with TRBD2. J was trimmed by 2 bases and V by 5 bases; bases with no gene match: 12. Germline V CDR1 and CDR2: SGHAT, FQNNGV. CDR3 length: 17 amino acids. The CDR3, as DNA: TGTGCCAGCAGCCTCCAGCCTTTAGCGGGATCCACAGATACGCAGTATTTT. It specifies CASSLQPLAGSTDTQYF. Supplemented by reference TRBV11-2 and TRBJ2-3, the full variable domain reads EAGVAQSPRYKIIEKRQSVAFWCNPISGHATLYWYQQILGQGPKLLIQFQNNGVVDDSQLPKDRFSAERLKGVDSTLKIQPAKLEDSAVYLCASSLQPLAGSTDTQYFGPGTRLTVL.

This clonotype was found a few times. The V and J genes are TRBV27 and TRBJ1-1; D is ambiguous. Germline values: CDR1 MNHEY, CDR2 SMNVEV (reference sequence). V was pared by 8 bases and J by 0 bases, with 10 bases between. There are 13 residues in the CDR3. The CDR3 DNA follows: TGTGCCAGCGCCTTAGTTATGAACACTGAAGCTTTCTTT. Translation: CASALVMNTEAFF.

A remark on this clonotype: One junction end does not reproduce the germline sequence, and a read error may be involved. The rearrangement uses TRBV24-1 and TRBJ2-1; 7 bases agree with TRBD1. The CDR3 sequence is 15 residues long. Germline-derived CDR1 and CDR2 are KGHDR and SFDVKD. The CDR3 DNA reads TGTGCCAACAGTGTTCAAGGGGGCCCAAACAATGAGCAGTTCTTC. Translation: CANSVQGGPNNEQFF.

This clonotype showed up just a few times. The rearrangement uses TRBV20-1 and TRBJ1-1; TRBD1 is a possible D gene (6 bases). Germline V gives CDR1 DFQATT, CDR2 SNEGSKA (reference sequence). The length of the CDR3 is 14 residues. Between the trimmed V and J ends, which lost 1 base and 6 bases, there was a span of 15 bases. The CDR3 here is CSARGEGGLAEAFF. The DNA for the CDR3 is TGCAGTGCTAGAGGGGAGGGGGGTCTGGCTGAAGCTTTCTTT.

The table lists this clonotype with a few counts. The chain carries TRBV27 and TRBJ1-2, with 8 nucleotides matching TRBD1. V trimming: 5 bases; J trimming: 4 bases; junction bases outside the gene matches: 15. The germline CDR1 and CDR2 sequences are MNHEY and SMNVEV (reference sequence). This CDR3 is 17 amino acids long. As DNA, the CDR3 is TGTGCCAGCAGTCCCTCGCGTCCAGGGGGCGGCAGCTATGGCTACACCTTC. Amino acids: CASSPSRPGGGSYGYTF.